This TCR beta chain was recorded in a study of cytomegalovirus exposure and HLA in healthy donors. Looking at the study overall: Ancestry clustering placed about 80% of around 400 genotyped donors in the Caucasian-associated cluster.

Both 60 Vbeta primers and 13 Jbeta primers went into the PCR. TCRdb's copy holds only in-frame clones and misses some; the assay was immunoSEQ multiplex PCR. The sample lists around 160,000 clones, roughly four fifths occurring once. V lost 4 bases and J lost 1, with 7 bases in between. Germline-derived CDR1 and CDR2 are LNHDA and SQIVND (reference sequence). This CDR3 spans 13 amino acids. The chain joins TRBV19 to TRBJ1-1; D uncertain. The receptor was isolated from a man aged 50-60 years in good health and CMV-seropositive. Material for sequencing was PBMCs. The CDR3 DNA reads as TGTGCCAGTAGTAGGCCCCCGAACACTGAAGCTTTCTTT. Encoded protein: CASSRPPNTEAFF.